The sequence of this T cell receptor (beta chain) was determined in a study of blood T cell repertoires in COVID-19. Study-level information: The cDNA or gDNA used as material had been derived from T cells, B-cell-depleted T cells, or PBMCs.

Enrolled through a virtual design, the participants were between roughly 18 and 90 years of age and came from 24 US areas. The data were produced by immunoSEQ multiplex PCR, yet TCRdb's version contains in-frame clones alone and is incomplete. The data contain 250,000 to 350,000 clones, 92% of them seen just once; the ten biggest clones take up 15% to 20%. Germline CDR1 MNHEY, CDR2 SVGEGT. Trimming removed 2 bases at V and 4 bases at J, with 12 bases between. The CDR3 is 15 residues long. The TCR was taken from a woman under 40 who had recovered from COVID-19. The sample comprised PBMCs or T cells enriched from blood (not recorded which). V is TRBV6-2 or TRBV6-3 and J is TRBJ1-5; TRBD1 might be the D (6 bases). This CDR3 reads CASSYMGGTNQPQHF. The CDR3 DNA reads TGTGCCAGCAGTTACATGGGAGGGACAAATCAGCCCCAGCATTTT.